Shown below are 18 T cell receptor beta chains from a single sample sequenced in a study of OX40 agonist ivuxolimab in advanced cancers. Library preparation used the immunoSEQ multiplex PCR assay. In TCRdb, the immuneACCESS table is reduced to in-frame sequences with V and J assigned. These tables do not hold every clone; where another copy was compared, an unresolved V gene accounts for under half, and the others remain unexplained. This sample comprises 80,000 to 100,000 clones, less than 90% of them detected only once. The ten largest clones take up more than 0.8% of the sample. The starting material was CD4+ or CD8+ T cells sorted from blood, obtained in a trial of the OX40 agonist ivuxolimab. These receptors were taken from an adult with an advanced solid tumor such as melanoma, head and neck, liver or kidney cancer.

V usage is TRBV5-6 and J usage is TRBJ1-2; weak D call: TRBD1 (6 bases). CDR3 length equals 16 residues. Trimming took off 0 bases at V and 4 bases at J, with 16 bases between the two ends. Germline CDR1 SGHDT, CDR2 YYEEEE. The CDR3 DNA sequence: TGTGCCAGCAGCTTGGTTGCAGGGGCGGTCCCCTATGGCTACACCTTC. It yields the protein CASSLVAGAVPYGYTF.

This chain uses TRBV4-2 with TRBJ2-3, with 7 bases lining up with TRBD2. The length of the CDR3 is 15 residues. V trimming: 1 base; J trimming: 5 bases; junction bases outside the gene matches: 6. Germline CDR1 LGHNA, CDR2 YNFKEQ. The chain's CDR3 is CASSQAGRAGDTQYF. In nucleotides, the CDR3 is TGTGCCAGCAGCCAAGCGGGGAGGGCCGGAGATACGCAGTATTTT.

The V and J genes are TRBV19 and TRBJ2-1; TRBD2 is a possible D gene (5 bases). Germline V gene data show CDR1 as LNHDA and CDR2 as SQIVND (reference sequence). This CDR3 has 11 amino acids. Trimming pared 7 bases from V and 9 bases from J, leaving 10 bases between. This CDR3 is CASMLASEQFF. CDR3 DNA sequence: TGTGCCAGTATGTTAGCGAGTGAGCAGTTCTTC.

The V call is TRBV6-6, the J call TRBJ2-7; 8 nucleotides agree with TRBD2. The CDR3 spans 16 residues. With V trimmed by 6 bases and J by 2 bases, 12 bases remained unmatched. CDR1 and CDR2 from the germline V gene are MNHNY and SVGAGI (reference sequence). The CDR3 reads CASSPVTSVGPYEQYV. The CDR3 DNA reads TGTGCCAGCAGCCCCGTGACTAGCGTTGGACCCTACGAGCAGTACGTC.

The V and J genes are TRBV5-8 and TRBJ2-2, with no clear D. The germline CDR1 and CDR2 sequences are SGHTS and YDEGEE. The germline V and J ends were trimmed by 0 bases and 4 bases, with 7 bases remaining between them. This CDR3 spans 14 amino acids. CDR3 nucleotides: TGTGCCAGCAGCTTGGACAGACCCACCGGGGAGCTGTTTTTT. This translates into CASSLDRPTGELFF.

The J gene is TRBJ1-1, the V gene TRBV25-1; tentatively, D is TRBD1 (5 bases). From germline, CDR1 is MGHDK and CDR2 SYGVNS. This CDR3 contains 15 residues. The V and J ends lost 1 base and 1 base respectively, with 10 bases between them. In nucleotides, the CDR3 is TGTGCCAGCAGTGAATCCCAGGGCGAGAACACTGAAGCTTTCTTT. This sequence encodes CASSESQGENTEAFF.

The chain links TRBV15 to TRBJ2-2; D may be TRBD2 (6 bases). This CDR3 region has 13 residues. Trimming cost V 7 bases and J 4 bases, with 10 bases left between them. Per the germline V gene, CDR1 is LNHNV and CDR2 is YYDKDF (reference sequence). In nucleotides, the CDR3 is TGTGCCACCAAGACGCGGGGCACCGGGGAGCTGTTTTTT. This codes for CATKTRGTGELFF.

V gene TRBV6-6 combines with J gene TRBJ2-3; 8 positions match TRBD1. Germline trimming cut 6 bases from V and 14 bases from J; bases unmatched to any gene: 13. The CDR3 length is 13 residues. Germline lookup yields CDR1 MNHNY and CDR2 SVGAGI (reference sequence). The CDR3 reads CASSPLDRGQAYF. CDR3 DNA: TGTGCCAGCAGCCCTCTTGACAGGGGACAAGCGTATTTT.

This sequence joins TRBV25-1 and TRBJ2-1; perhaps TRBD2 as D (5 bases). The V end lost 2 bases, the J end lost 6 bases, and 8 bases lay between the germline ends. This CDR3 region has 13 residues. Germline V gene data show CDR1 as MGHDK and CDR2 as SYGVNS. The CDR3 loop reads CASSERRGNEQFF. The CDR3 DNA is TGTGCCAGCAGTGAACGCCGGGGCAATGAGCAGTTCTTC.

This clone has only one observation. The J gene is TRBJ2-3, the V gene TRBV10-2; 12 bases map to TRBD2. Losses at the gene ends were 5 bases for V and 2 bases for J; bases not matched to a gene: 2. This CDR3 region has 15 residues. Germline V gene lookup returns CDR1 WSHSY and CDR2 SAAADI. CDR3 in DNA: TGCGCCAGCAGTACTAGCGGGAGGCCCACAGATACGCAGTATTTT. This translates into CASSTSGRPTDTQYF.

The rearrangement joins TRBV28 to TRBJ1-2; D perhaps matches TRBD1 (5 bases). CDR3 length: 13 residues. The germline V gene has CDR1 MDHEN and CDR2 SYDVKM. V was shortened by 2 bases and J by 4 bases, with 8 bases between the two germline ends. The CDR3 loop reads CASSLKGIYGYTF. The CDR3 nucleotides read TGTGCCAGCAGTTTAAAGGGGATCTATGGCTACACCTTC.

The chain employs TRBV28 and TRBJ2-7; 8 nucleotides line up with TRBD2. This CDR3 is built from 14 residues. The germline CDR1 and CDR2 sequences are MDHEN and SYDVKM. Trimming at V came to 10 bases and at J to 0 bases, leaving 8 bases not matched to a gene. CDR3 nucleotides: TGTGCCACAAGTCTTAGCGGGACCTCCTACGAGCAGTACGTC. It is translated as CATSLSGTSYEQYV.

V usage is TRBV6-1 and J usage is TRBJ1-5; TRBD1 might be the D (5 bases). This CDR3 comprises 14 residues. The V end was cut by 7 bases, the J end by 6 bases, with 16 bases between. The germline gives CDR1 MNHNS, CDR2 SASEGT. Here the CDR3 DNA reads TGTGCCAGCACCCCCGGGGGGTTTGGTCAGCCCCAGCATTTT. This encodes CASTPGGFGQPQHF.

The chain carries TRBV4-2 and TRBJ2-5; D gene unclear. The CDR3 is 13 residues long. The germline gives CDR1 LGHNA, CDR2 YNFKEQ. Between the trimmed V and J ends, which lost 1 base and 5 bases, there was a span of 8 bases. The CDR3 nucleotides are TGTGCCAGCAGCCAAGGGTCGGAGGAGACCCAGTACTTC. Encoded protein: CASSQGSEETQYF.

This chain connects TRBV7-9 to TRBJ2-7; maybe TRBD2 (5 bases). V lost 5 bases and J lost 5, with 16 bases in between. Germline V gives CDR1 SEHNR, CDR2 FQNEAQ (reference sequence). The CDR3 has 14 amino acids. CDR3 region: CASSLRTGRDEQYF. The CDR3 DNA sequence: TGTGCCAGCAGCCTTCGAACGGGAAGGGACGAGCAGTACTTC.

This chain links TRBV29-1 with TRBJ2-3; 10 bases are shared with TRBD2. The CDR3 has 14 amino acids. Germline CDR1 is SQVTM and CDR2 is ANQGSEA. The V segment lost 8 bases and the J segment 7 bases; nucleotides outside the gene matches: 12. The CDR3 DNA follows: TGCAGCTCATCTAGCGGGAGTGGGGTTTATACGCAGTATTTT. Protein product: CSSSSGSGVYTQYF.

The genes are TRBV28 and TRBJ1-5, with no clear D. CDR1 is MDHEN and CDR2 is SYDVKM in the germline V gene. V was cut by 6 bases and J by 11 bases, with 17 bases left in between. The CDR3 consists of 13 residues. The CDR3 DNA sequence: TGTGCCAGCAGCCCCGGGAGTCGTCTATCCCAGCATTTT. It codes for CASSPGSRLSQHF.

J is TRBJ1-5 and V is TRBV4-1; the D is unclear. This CDR3 is 15 amino acids long. In germline, CDR1 is MGHRA, CDR2 YSYEKL. Trimming left V 4 bases short and J 1 base short, with 11 bases between. CDR3 in amino acids: CASSPGPGSNQPQHF. The CDR3 region has the DNA TGCGCCAGCAGCCCCGGGCCGGGGAGCAATCAGCCCCAGCATTTT.